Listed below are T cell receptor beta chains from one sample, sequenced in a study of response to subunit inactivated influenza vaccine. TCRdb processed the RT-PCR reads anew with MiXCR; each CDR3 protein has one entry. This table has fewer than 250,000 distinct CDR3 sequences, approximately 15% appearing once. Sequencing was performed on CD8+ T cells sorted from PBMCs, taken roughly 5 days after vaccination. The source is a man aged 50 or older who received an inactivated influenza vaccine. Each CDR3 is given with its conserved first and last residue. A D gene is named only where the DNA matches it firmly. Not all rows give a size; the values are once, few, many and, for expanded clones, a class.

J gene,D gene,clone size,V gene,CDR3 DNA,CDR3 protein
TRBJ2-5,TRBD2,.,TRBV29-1,TGCAGCGTCGGGACTAGCGGGAGATCTCGGACCCAGTACTTC,CSVGTSGRSRTQYF
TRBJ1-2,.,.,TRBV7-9,TGTGCCAGCAGCTTACTTCGGGACCTTTCTTATGGCTACACCTTC,CASSLLRDLSYGYTF
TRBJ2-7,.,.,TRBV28,TGTGCCAGCAGTTTAGGGGGAGGGGGACACCCAATTTTCTACGAGCAGTACTTC,CASSLGGGGHPIFYEQYF
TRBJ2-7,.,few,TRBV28,TGTGCCAGCAGTTTTTTCAACTCCTACGAGCAGTACTTC,CASSFFNSYEQYF
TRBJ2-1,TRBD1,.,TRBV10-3,TGTGCCATCATGAAGGACAGGGTAGCCTACAATGAGCAGTTCTTC,CAIMKDRVAYNEQFF
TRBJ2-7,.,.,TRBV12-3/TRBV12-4,TGTGCCAGCAGCGGTGGGCCCCTCGAGCAGTACTTC,CASSGGPLEQYF
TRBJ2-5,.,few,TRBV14,TGTGCCAGCAGCCAGGAGGCCAAAGGGCGGGAGACCCAGTACTTC,CASSQEAKGRETQYF
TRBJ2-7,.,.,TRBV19,TGTGCCAGTAGTATAGGCAGAGCCTACGAGCAGTACTTC,CASSIGRAYEQYF
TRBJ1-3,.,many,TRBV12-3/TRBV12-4,TGTGCCAGCAGCCCCCGGGGGTTCTCGTCTGGAAACACCATATATTTT,CASSPRGFSSGNTIYF
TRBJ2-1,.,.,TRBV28,TGTGCCAGCAGTTTAAGGCAGGCTCCGGGGAATGAGCAGTTCTTC,CASSLRQAPGNEQFF
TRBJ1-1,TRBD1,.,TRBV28,TGTGCCAGCAGTTTGACCACAGGGGACAGCACTGAAGCTTTCTTT,CASSLTTGDSTEAFF
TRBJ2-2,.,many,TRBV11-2,TGTGCCAGCAGCTCCCCAGGGGCCGGGGAGCTGTTTTTT,CASSSPGAGELFF
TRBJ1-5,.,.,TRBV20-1,TGCAGTGCTAGAGATTTGAGGGGGAATAGCAATCAGCCCCAGCATTTT,CSARDLRGNSNQPQHF
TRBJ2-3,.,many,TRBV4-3,TGCGCCAGCAGCCAAGCTGGGGGACGGGCAGATACGCAGTATTTT,CASSQAGGRADTQYF
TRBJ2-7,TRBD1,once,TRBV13,TGTGCCAGCAGAAGACAGGGTCTCTCCTACGAGCAGTACTTC,CASRRQGLSYEQYF
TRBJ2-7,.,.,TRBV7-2,TGTGCCAGTACCGTAGGGGGGCCTAGGAGCTCCTACGAGCAGTACTTC,CASTVGGPRSSYEQYF
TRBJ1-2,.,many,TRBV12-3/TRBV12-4,TGTGCCAGCAGGTCCGGGAATGGCTACACCTTC,CASRSGNGYTF
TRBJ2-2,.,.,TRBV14,TGTGCCAGCAGCCAACCCCAGTACAGCAACCCAGACCCCGACCCTTTAATGAACACCGGGGAGCTGTTTTTT,CASSQPQYSNPDPDPLMNTGELFF